This T cell receptor (beta chain) was observed in a study of T cells in Graves' hyperthyroidism and ophthalmopathy. Amplified TCR beta CDR3 regions came from RNA transcripts. Researchers ran a first-round RT-PCR on the TCR CDR3 using the HTBI primer set. Using its own MiXCR run on the multiplex PCR reads, TCRdb lists one record per CDR3 protein. The data show around 450,000 distinct CDR3 sequences, roughly an eighth seen once. Uncontrolled infection, other autoimmune disease, pregnancy or lactation disqualified patients from enrolment. This clonotype was found many times. The CDR3 is 15 residues long. Trimming pared 6 bases from V and 6 bases from J, leaving 19 bases between. Germline CDR1 and CDR2: SGHTA and FQGTGA.

V gene TRBV7-3 combines with J gene TRBJ2-3, with D maybe TRBD2 (6 bases). The sequenced sample was blood. This clonotype was obtained from a woman in her late teens or twenties with Graves' hyperthyroidism. The CDR3 DNA reads TGTGCCAGCAGTGGCACGGGGGAGCGGTTGGATACGCAGTATTTT. Its translation: CASSGTGERLDTQYF.